This is a list of T cell receptor beta chains from one sample in a study of T-cell reconstitution after alpha-beta-depleted transplantation in children. TCRdb redid the calling of the PCR reads with MiXCR, one entry per CDR3 protein. The sample holds just under 350,000 distinct CDR3 sequences, about 16% seen once. The sequences come from PBMCs, mostly from graft donor cells, collected 360 days after TCRalphabeta/CD19-depleted stem cell transplant. These receptor sequences come from a male patient aged 2-10 years who had a stem cell transplant for acute lymphoblastic leukemia, so the T cells may come from the graft donor. Both conserved end residues are part of each CDR3. The D gene is left open where the match is weak. Clone sizes are given selectively: once, few, many, or a class where the clone is expanded.

>16|NA|TRBV7-9|NA|TRBJ2-1
TGTGCCAGCAGCTCAGTAAAGCCAGGCCCCTACAATGAGCAGTTCTTC
CASSSVKPGPYNEQFF
>12|NA|TRBV24-1|NA|TRBJ2-4
TGTGCCACCAGTGACCTTATGAACATTCAGTACTTC
CATSDLMNIQYF
>13|TRBD2|TRBV28|many|TRBJ2-7
TGTGCCAGCAGCACTAGCGGGGTCTATGAGCAGTACTTC
CASSTSGVYEQYF
>14|NA|TRBV12-3/TRBV12-4|few|TRBJ2-3
TGTGCCAGCAGCCCCAACAGGGACCCAGATACGCAGTATTTT
CASSPNRDPDTQYF
>15|TRBD2|TRBV4-1|NA|TRBJ2-1
TGCGCCAGCAGCCTGGGATTAGCGGGAGCTGGTGAGCAGTTCTTC
CASSLGLAGAGEQFF
>16|NA|TRBV4-1|NA|TRBJ1-4
TGCGCCAGCAGCCACCAAATGGTTACGACTAATGAAAAACTGTTTTTT
CASSHQMVTTNEKLFF
>16|NA|TRBV11-1|few|TRBJ2-2
TGTGCCAGCAGCTTAGCGGAGAGTCTCCACACCGGGGAGCTGTTTTTT
CASSLAESLHTGELFF
>15|TRBD1|TRBV9|few|TRBJ2-7
TGTGCCAGCAGCGAATCACAGGGGGCGGTCTACGAGCAGTACTTC
CASSESQGAVYEQYF
>15|TRBD1|TRBV28|NA|TRBJ1-2
TGTGCCAGCAGAACTCCGGGGACAGGGGGCTATGGCTACACCTTC
CASRTPGTGGYGYTF
>17|TRBD1|TRBV9|few|TRBJ1-1
TGTGCCAGCAGCCCGAGGACAGGGGATGTAGGGAACACTGAAGCTTTCTTT
CASSPRTGDVGNTEAFF
>14|NA|TRBV12-5|few|TRBJ2-3
TGTGCTAGTGCCGTTCTAGCGACAGCGGATACGCAGTATTTT
CASAVLATADTQYF
>12|NA|TRBV2|few|TRBJ2-3
TGTGCCAGCAGTGAAGTCACAGATACGCAGTATTTT
CASSEVTDTQYF
>17|TRBD2|TRBV27|NA|TRBJ2-2
TGTGCCAGCAGTCACTTGGGACTAGCGGCGAACACCGGGGAGCTGTTTTTT
CASSHLGLAANTGELFF
>13|NA|TRBV12-5|many|TRBJ1-5
TGTGCTAGTGGTTTGGGCTCAAATCAGCCCCAGCATTTT
CASGLGSNQPQHF
>17|NA|TRBV4-3|few|TRBJ2-7
TGCGCCAGCAGCCACCTCCCGGGCAGCGGCAGCTCCTACGAGCAGTACTTC
CASSHLPGSGSSYEQYF
>17|TRBD2|TRBV29-1|few|TRBJ2-1
TGCAGCGTTGTGGGACTAGCGGGCCCCTCGTCGCACAATGAGCAGTTCTTC
CSVVGLAGPSSHNEQFF
>11|NA|TRBV9|NA|TRBJ2-5
TGTGCCAGCGGGGTAGAAGAGACCCAGTACTTC
CASGVEETQYF
>14|TRBD1|TRBV4-1|NA|TRBJ1-2
TGCGCCAGCAGCCGACCGGGACAGAGCTATGGCTACACCTTC
CASSRPGQSYGYTF
>15|NA|TRBV28|NA|TRBJ2-5
TGTGCCAGCAGTTTTACCCTAGGGGAAGGAGAGACCCAGTACTTC
CASSFTLGEGETQYF
>16|NA|TRBV7-9|NA|TRBJ2-5
TGTGCCAGCAGCTTAGCCCTATTCCGGCCCCAAGAGACCCAGTACTTC
CASSLALFRPQETQYF
>11|NA|TRBV28|many|TRBJ2-7
TGTGCCAGCAGTGAAACTTACGAGCAGTACTTC
CASSETYEQYF
>15|TRBD1|TRBV7-6|few|TRBJ2-1
TGTGCCAGCAGCCCCGCCTGGACAGGGGGGAATGAGCAGTTCTTC
CASSPAWTGGNEQFF
>17|TRBD1|TRBV7-3|few|TRBJ2-2
TGTGCCAGCAGCTCCAAACCCGGACAGGGTTACACCGGGGAGCTGTTTTTT
CASSSKPGQGYTGELFF
>14|NA|TRBV12-3/TRBV12-4|NA|TRBJ1-4
TGTGCCAGCAGTTTGGCAGGGGCCAAAGAAAAACTGTTTTTT
CASSLAGAKEKLFF
>17|TRBD2|TRBV7-8|few|TRBJ2-1
TGTGCCAGCAGCTCCCTTTGGACTAGCGGATCCTACAATGAGCAGTTCTTC
CASSSLWTSGSYNEQFF
>14|TRBD2|TRBV10-3|many|TRBJ2-1
TGTGCCATCAGTCTAGCGGGGGGGTACAATGAGCAGTTCTTC
CAISLAGGYNEQFF
>13|NA|TRBV12-3/TRBV12-4|NA|TRBJ1-1
TGTGCCAGCAGTTTACGACCGAACACTGAAGCTTTCTTT
CASSLRPNTEAFF
>15|TRBD2|TRBV12-3/TRBV12-4|NA|TRBJ2-1
TGTGCCAGCAGCCCTAGCGGGAGCCCCGGGAATGAGCAGTTCTTC
CASSPSGSPGNEQFF
>15|NA|TRBV6-1|NA|TRBJ2-7
TGTGCCAGCAGTGAGCCTGACAGGTGGACCTACGAGCAGTACTTC
CASSEPDRWTYEQYF
>15|NA|TRBV5-1|few|TRBJ2-5
TGCGCCAGCAGCTTGGATATCAGGGGGGGGAAGACCCAGTACTTC
CASSLDIRGGKTQYF
>16|NA|TRBV20-1|few|TRBJ1-2
TGCAGTGCTAGACCGGACAGTCTAAAGAACGGCTATGGCTACACCTTC
CSARPDSLKNGYGYTF
>12|NA|TRBV7-2|NA|TRBJ1-2
TGTGCCAGCAGCTTAGTTAGTTATGGCTACACCTTC
CASSLVSYGYTF
>14|TRBD1|TRBV7-2|NA|TRBJ2-7
TGTGCCAGCAGCTCGGACGACAGGGCCCAAGAGCAGTACTTC
CASSSDDRAQEQYF
>15|NA|TRBV28|few|TRBJ2-1
TGTGCCAGCAATCAGGGGCAGAGCTCCTACAATGAGCAGTTCTTC
CASNQGQSSYNEQFF
>17|TRBD2|TRBV4-3|many|TRBJ2-6
TGCGCCAGCAGCCAAGGAGCGGGATCCCCTGGGGCCAACGTCCTGACTTTC
CASSQGAGSPGANVLTF
>17|TRBD2|TRBV7-3|NA|TRBJ2-2
TGTGCCAGCAGCTTAACAAGCCTAGCGGGGTACACCGGGGAGCTGTTTTTT
CASSLTSLAGYTGELFF
>15|TRBD1|TRBV12-3/TRBV12-4|NA|TRBJ2-7
TGTGCCAGCAGCCGGGACAGGGTGGGGGTATACGAGCAGTACTTC
CASSRDRVGVYEQYF
>17|TRBD2|TRBV29-1|many|TRBJ2-1
TGCAGCGTTGAAGATCTAGTTAGCGGGGCGCTTTACAATGAGCAGTTCTTC
CSVEDLVSGALYNEQFF
>14|NA|TRBV2|NA|TRBJ1-4
TGTGCCAGCAGTGAAGAGGCTCTTAATGAAAAACTGTTTTTT
CASSEEALNEKLFF
>17|TRBD2|TRBV7-9|few|TRBJ2-3
TGTGCCAGCAGCTCTAGACATTCTAGCGGGAAAGCAGATACGCAGTATTTT
CASSSRHSSGKADTQYF
>16|TRBD1|TRBV5-1|NA|TRBJ2-1
TGCGCCAGCAGGCGGCTTACAGGGGATTTGGGCAATGAGCAGTTCTTC
CASRRLTGDLGNEQFF
>16|TRBD2|TRBV6-2/TRBV6-3|NA|TRBJ2-1
TGTGCCAGCAGTTACAAAGCGGGAGGCTCCTACAATGAGCAGTTCTTC
CASSYKAGGSYNEQFF
>15|TRBD1|TRBV10-3|few|TRBJ2-7
TGTGCCATCAGTGAGTGGGACAGGGGCCGCTACGAGCAGTACTTC
CAISEWDRGRYEQYF
>18|TRBD1|TRBV13|NA|TRBJ1-2
TGTGCCAGCCGCTCTTACCGGACAGGGACTACCATTCCCTATGGCTACACCTTC
CASRSYRTGTTIPYGYTF
>17|TRBD2|TRBV4-1|many|TRBJ2-1
TGCGCCAGCAGCCAAGCTAATGGGAGGGAAGCCTACAATGAGCAGTTCTTC
CASSQANGREAYNEQFF